This paragraph covers one TCR beta chain sequence. What it recognizes is unknown. This CDR3 is built from 15 residues. Per the germline V gene, CDR1 is SGDLS and CDR2 is YYNGEE. V lost 3 bases to trimming and J lost 0 bases, with 10 bases between them. The sample belongs to a study of PD-L1 blockade in urothelial cancer. The overall study: Investigators checked blood 3 weeks (second dose) and 6 weeks after treatment start. Notes on the study in general: Prediction of better survival came from below-median pretreatment blood TCR clonality.

As for time point: peripheral blood 6 weeks after treatment start. Patients' urothelial carcinoma was locally advanced or metastatic. Clones were sequenced by immunoSEQ multiplex PCR, and TCRdb holds only the in-frame ones, with some missing. Of tens of thousands of clones listed, around 85% are singletons. The source of this sequence is a man between 60 and 70 years old with urothelial cancer. Here the sequenced sample was PBMCs, taken around atezolizumab (anti-PD-L1) treatment. The chain has TRBV9 and TRBJ1-5; TRBD1 might be the D (6 bases). CDR3: CASSATGNSNQPQHF. The DNA for the CDR3 is TGTGCCAGCAGCGCGACAGGAAATAGCAATCAGCCCCAGCATTTT.